This T cell receptor beta chain emerged from a study of blood T cells in healthy people across ages. Alongside a J-beta primer mix, a sample-barcoded 5' primer served in a second PCR lasting roughly 6 to 11 cycles. MiXCR was run by TCRdb on the 5' RACE reads, yielding one entry per CDR3 protein. The sample records 700,000 to 850,000 distinct CDR3 sequences, approximately 53% being singletons. Trimming at V came to 6 bases and at J to 4 bases, leaving 6 bases not matched to a gene. The V gene's germline CDR1 is MNHNS and CDR2 SASEGT. This CDR3 has 15 residues. Caucasian individuals from Russia who were healthy and aged roughly 6 to 90 acted as donors.

The clonotype was recovered from a man aged 80 or over in good health. The chain employs TRBV6-1 and TRBJ2-1, with 10 bases matching TRBD2. Material: blood. CDR3 in DNA: TGTGCCAGCAGCCCCGGGACTAGCGAGTACAATGAGCAGTTCTTC. Amino acid sequence: CASSPGTSEYNEQFF.